This entry is about one T cell receptor beta chain. In the study's own analysis: Estimated nucleated cell counts came from reference gene primer amplification. The data were produced by immunoSEQ multiplex PCR, yet TCRdb's version contains in-frame clones alone and is incomplete. The V and J calls and clone size were taken over from that table, and D and trimming were inferred from the DNA. This repertoire shows around 150,000 clones, roughly 80% found once; its top ten account for approximately 16%. The data derive from a study of blood T cell repertoires in COVID-19. Study-wide background: Acute and convalescent COVID-19 samples came from the United States, Italy and Spain.

This sequence originates from a man aged 50-60 years with acute or convalescent COVID-19. The sequencing input was peripheral blood.

The CDR3 loop is CASSFGLGDTQYF. DNA of the CDR3: TGTGCCAGCAGCTTTGGACTAGGGGATACGCAGTATTTT. The chain couples TRBV11-3 to TRBJ2-3; 7 bases align to TRBD2. Trimming removed 3 bases from V and 6 bases from J; junction bases left unmatched: 3. The CDR3 runs to 13 residues. CDR1 SGHNT and CDR2 YENEEA come from the germline V gene.